Shown below are 3 T cell receptor beta chains from a single sample sequenced in a study of blood T cells in healthy people across ages (dated by TCRdb to the mid-2010s). The library was prepared using 5' RACE. The sample was run on an Illumina HiSeq 2500. A second PCR of about 7 to 12 cycles was run with a J-beta primer mix and a sample-barcoded 5' primer. In-frame beta chains were kept once TCRdb had trimmed the public reads at Q25 with fastp and called clones with MiXCR. Entries that share a CDR3 protein sequence are merged under the most common genes and DNA. Across this sample there are about 730,000 distinct CDR3 sequences, with 40% to 45% seen only once. About 20% of the sample rests with the top ten. Source material: blood. The receptors here all came from a woman in her sixties or seventies in good health.

The CDR3 DNA sequence: TGTGCCAGCAGTTACTCCGGCAGGGGAAAATCCTACAATGAGCAGTTCTTC. The encoded protein is CASSYSGRGKSYNEQFF. The rearrangement links TRBV6-2 or TRBV6-3 to TRBJ2-1; weak D call: TRBD1 (6 bases). The CDR3 extends over 17 amino acids. V gave up 0 bases and J gave up 1 base, with 13 bases separating them. Germline CDR1 is MNHEY and CDR2 is SVGEGT.

The count of this clonotype is one. The rearrangement uses TRBV24-1 and TRBJ2-3; D is unclear. Trimming stripped 3 bases from V and 6 bases from J, with 15 bases between. The germline V gene has CDR1 KGHDR and CDR2 SFDVKD. The CDR3 consists of 15 residues. CDR3 DNA sequence: TGTGCCACCAGTGATCCCACCTCGGACGTGGATACGCAGTATTTT. Protein: CATSDPTSDVDTQYF.

This clonotype was detected a few times. The gene calls are TRBV6-1 and TRBJ2-1; 9 positions agree with TRBD1. V shed 5 bases and J 10 bases; nucleotides not matched to a gene: 12. Germline V gene data show CDR1 as MNHNS and CDR2 as SASEGT. The CDR3 is 15 amino acids. The CDR3 loop is CASSLGTGFGKEQFF. The CDR3 DNA follows: TGTGCCAGCAGTCTCGGGACAGGGTTCGGTAAAGAGCAGTTCTTC.